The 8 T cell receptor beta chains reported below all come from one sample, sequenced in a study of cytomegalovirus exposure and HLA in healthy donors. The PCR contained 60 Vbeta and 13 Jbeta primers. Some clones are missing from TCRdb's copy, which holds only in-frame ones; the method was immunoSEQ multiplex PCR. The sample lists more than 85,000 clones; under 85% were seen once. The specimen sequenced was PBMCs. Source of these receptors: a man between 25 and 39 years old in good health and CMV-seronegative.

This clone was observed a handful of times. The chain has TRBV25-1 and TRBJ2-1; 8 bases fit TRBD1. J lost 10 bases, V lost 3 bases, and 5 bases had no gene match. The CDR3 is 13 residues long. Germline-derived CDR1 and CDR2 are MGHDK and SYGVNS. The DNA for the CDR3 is TGTGCCAGCAGTGACAGGGGGCGCAGGGAGCAGTTCTTC. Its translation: CASSDRGRREQFF.

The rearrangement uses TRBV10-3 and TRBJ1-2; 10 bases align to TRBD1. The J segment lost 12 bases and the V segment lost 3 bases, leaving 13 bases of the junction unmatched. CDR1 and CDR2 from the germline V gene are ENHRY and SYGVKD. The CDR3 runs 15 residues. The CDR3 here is CAISEKTGGADLNTF. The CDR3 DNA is TGTGCCATCAGTGAAAAGACAGGGGGCGCCGATCTAAACACCTTC.

The CDR3 nucleotides read TGTGCCAGCAGTGACAGGTACGAGCAGTACTTC. This codes for CASSDRYEQYF. V is TRBV2 and J is TRBJ2-7; no reliable D call. The CDR3 runs 11 residues. V was cut by 3 bases and J by 4 bases, with 4 bases left in between. Germline-derived CDR1 and CDR2 are SNHLY and FYNNEI.

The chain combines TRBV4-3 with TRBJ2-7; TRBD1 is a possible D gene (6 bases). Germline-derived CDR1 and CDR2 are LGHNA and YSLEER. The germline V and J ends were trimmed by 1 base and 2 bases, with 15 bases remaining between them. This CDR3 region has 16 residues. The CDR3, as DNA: TGCGCCAGCAGCCAAGTTGCCCAGGGGTCCCCCTACGAGCAGTACTTC. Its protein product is CASSQVAQGSPYEQYF.

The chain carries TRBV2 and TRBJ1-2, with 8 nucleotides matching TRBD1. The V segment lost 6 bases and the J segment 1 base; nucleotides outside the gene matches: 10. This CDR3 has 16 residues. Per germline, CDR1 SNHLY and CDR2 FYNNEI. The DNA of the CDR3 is TGTGCCAGCAGACCTTCCGGGACAGGATATAACTATGGCTACACCTTC. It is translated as CASRPSGTGYNYGYTF.

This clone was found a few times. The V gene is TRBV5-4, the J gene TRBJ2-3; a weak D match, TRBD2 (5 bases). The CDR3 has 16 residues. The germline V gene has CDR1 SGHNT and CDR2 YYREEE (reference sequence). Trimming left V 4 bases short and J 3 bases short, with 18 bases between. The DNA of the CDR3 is TGTGCCAGCAGCCCTTCCCCGGGGTCCCCGACAGATACGCAGTATTTT. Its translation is CASSPSPGSPTDTQYF.

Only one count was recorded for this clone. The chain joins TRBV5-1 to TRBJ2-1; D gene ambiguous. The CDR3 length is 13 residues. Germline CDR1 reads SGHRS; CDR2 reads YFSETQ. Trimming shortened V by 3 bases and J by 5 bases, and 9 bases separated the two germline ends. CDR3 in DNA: TGCGCCAGCAGCTCTAGGTCCCACAATGAGCAGTTCTTC. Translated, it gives CASSSRSHNEQFF.

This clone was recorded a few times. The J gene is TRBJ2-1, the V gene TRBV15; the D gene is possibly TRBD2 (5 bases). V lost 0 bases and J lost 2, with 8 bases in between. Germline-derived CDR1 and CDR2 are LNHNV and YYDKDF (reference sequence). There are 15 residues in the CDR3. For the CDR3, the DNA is TGTGCCACCAGCAGAGATGGAGGTACCTACAATGAGCAGTTCTTC. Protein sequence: CATSRDGGTYNEQFF.